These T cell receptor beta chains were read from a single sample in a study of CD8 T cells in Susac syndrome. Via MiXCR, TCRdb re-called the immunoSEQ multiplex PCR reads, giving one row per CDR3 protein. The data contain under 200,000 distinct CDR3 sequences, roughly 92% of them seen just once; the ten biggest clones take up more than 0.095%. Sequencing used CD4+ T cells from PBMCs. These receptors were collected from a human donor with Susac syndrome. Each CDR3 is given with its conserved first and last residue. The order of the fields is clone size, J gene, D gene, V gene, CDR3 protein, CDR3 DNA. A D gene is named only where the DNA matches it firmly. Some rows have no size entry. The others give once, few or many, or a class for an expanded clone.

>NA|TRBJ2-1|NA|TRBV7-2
CASSLGPRNEQFF
TGTGCCAGCAGCTTAGGACCGAGGAATGAGCAGTTCTTC
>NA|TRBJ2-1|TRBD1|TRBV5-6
CASTTTYGQGAHHEQFF
TGTGCCAGCACCACCACCTACGGACAGGGGGCCCATCATGAGCAGTTCTTC
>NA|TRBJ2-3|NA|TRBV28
CASDTPSSTDTQYF
TGTGCCAGCGATACTCCCTCTAGCACAGATACGCAGTATTTT
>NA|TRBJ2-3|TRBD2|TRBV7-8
CASSPSGLAGDTQYF
TGTGCCAGCAGCCCGAGCGGACTAGCTGGAGATACGCAGTATTTT
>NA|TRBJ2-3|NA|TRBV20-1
CSAMATSTDTQYF
TGCAGTGCTATGGCTACTAGCACAGATACGCAGTATTTT
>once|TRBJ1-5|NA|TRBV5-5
CASSREWERHQPQHF
TGTGCCAGCAGCCGAGAGTGGGAAAGACATCAGCCCCAGCATTTT
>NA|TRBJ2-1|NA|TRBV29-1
CSALRAPNEQFF
TGCAGCGCCCTAAGGGCCCCAAATGAGCAGTTCTTC
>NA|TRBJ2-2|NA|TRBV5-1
CASSLSDPGTGELFF
TGCGCCAGCAGCTTAAGTGACCCGGGCACCGGGGAGCTGTTTTTT
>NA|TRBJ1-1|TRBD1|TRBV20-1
CSAETGSNTEAFF
TGCAGTGCTGAGACAGGGTCCAACACTGAAGCTTTCTTT
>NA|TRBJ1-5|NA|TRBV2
CASRGGSRAGGPQHF
TGTGCCAGCAGAGGGGGGTCCAGGGCTGGCGGGCCCCAGCATTTT
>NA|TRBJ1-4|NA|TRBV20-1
CSAREALTNEKLFF
TGCAGTGCTAGAGAGGCTTTAACTAATGAAAAACTGTTTTTT
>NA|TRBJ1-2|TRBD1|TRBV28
CASSSTTGAYGYTF
TGTGCCAGCAGTTCCACGACAGGGGCGTATGGCTACACCTTC
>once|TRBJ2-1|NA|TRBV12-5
CASEERASYNEQFF
TGTGCTAGTGAGGAAAGGGCCTCCTACAATGAGCAGTTCTTC
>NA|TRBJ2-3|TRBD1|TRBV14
CASSHRPGQGTDTQYF
TGTGCCAGCAGCCATCGTCCGGGACAGGGCACAGATACGCAGTATTTT
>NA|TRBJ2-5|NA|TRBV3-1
CASTRGLGETQYF
TGTGCCAGCACCAGGGGCCTTGGGGAGACCCAGTACTTC
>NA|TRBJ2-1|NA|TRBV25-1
CASSVHYTADEQFF
TGTGCCAGCAGTGTCCATTACACCGCCGATGAGCAGTTCTTC
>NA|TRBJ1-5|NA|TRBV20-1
CSARPRGYSNQPQHF
TGCAGTGCTAGACCGAGGGGTTATAGCAATCAGCCCCAGCATTTT
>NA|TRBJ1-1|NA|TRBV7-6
CASSFTVNTEAFF
TGTGCCAGCAGCTTTACAGTGAACACTGAAGCTTTCTTT
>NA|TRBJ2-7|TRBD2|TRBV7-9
CASSFLPVGLASGQYF
TGTGCCAGCAGCTTCCTCCCCGTTGGACTAGCGTCAGGGCAGTACTTC
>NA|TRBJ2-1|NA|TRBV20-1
CSAYRTVGNEQFF
TGCAGTGCTTACAGGACCGTGGGCAATGAGCAGTTCTTC
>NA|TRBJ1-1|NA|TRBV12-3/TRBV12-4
CASSLGVQYTEAFF
TGTGCCAGCAGCTTGGGTGTGCAGTACACTGAAGCTTTCTTT
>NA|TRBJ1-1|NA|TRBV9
CASSVRLGTEAFF
TGTGCCAGCAGCGTGAGACTGGGGACTGAAGCTTTCTTT
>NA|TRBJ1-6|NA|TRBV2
CASSAQRVSPLHF
TGTGCCAGCAGCGCGCAGAGGGTTTCACCCCTCCACTTT
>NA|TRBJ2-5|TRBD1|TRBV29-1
CSVGWGTGGETQYF
TGCAGCGTTGGCTGGGGGACAGGGGGAGAGACCCAGTACTTC
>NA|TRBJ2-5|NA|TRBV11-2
CASSRGTLPETQYF
TGTGCCAGCAGCCGGGGGACATTACCGGAGACCCAGTACTTC
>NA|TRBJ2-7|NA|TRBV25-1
CASSDPTGSYEQYF
TGTGCCAGCAGTGACCCGACAGGATCCTACGAGCAGTACTTC
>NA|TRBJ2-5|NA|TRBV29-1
CSVARGYGSQETQYF
TGCAGCGTGGCCAGAGGGTATGGATCTCAAGAGACCCAGTACTTC
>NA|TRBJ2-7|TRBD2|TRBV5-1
CASSLMGPTSGGGEQYF
TGCGCCAGCAGCTTAATGGGGCCGACTAGCGGGGGAGGCGAGCAGTACTTC
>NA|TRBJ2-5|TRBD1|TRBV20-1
CSAGGTGQGTQYF
TGCAGTGCTGGCGGGACAGGTCAGGGGACCCAGTACTTC
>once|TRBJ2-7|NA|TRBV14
CASSPPGDIKLEQYF
TGTGCCAGCAGCCCGCCGGGGGATATAAAACTCGAGCAGTACTTC
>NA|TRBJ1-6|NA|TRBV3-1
CASSRTAYSPLHF
TGTGCCAGCAGCCGGACGGCGTATTCACCCCTCCACTTT
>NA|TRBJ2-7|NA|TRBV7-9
CASSFGGASYEQYF
TGTGCCAGCAGCTTCGGCGGGGCCTCCTACGAGCAGTACTTC
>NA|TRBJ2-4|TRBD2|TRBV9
CASSAGTSGGANIQYF
TGTGCCAGCAGTGCTGGGACTAGCGGGGGGGCAAACATTCAGTACTTC
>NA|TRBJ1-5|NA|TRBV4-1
CASSPGEILGQPQHF
TGCGCCAGCAGCCCAGGGGAGATACTGGGGCAGCCCCAGCATTTT
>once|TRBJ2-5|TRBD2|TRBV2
CASNLLAGDSTQYF
TGTGCCAGCAACTTACTAGCGGGGGATTCGACCCAGTACTTC
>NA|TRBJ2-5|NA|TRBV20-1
CSARNQETQYF
TGCAGTGCTAGAAATCAAGAGACCCAGTACTTC
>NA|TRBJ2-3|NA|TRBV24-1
CATSDAGTDTQYF
TGTGCCACCAGTGACGCAGGGACAGATACGCAGTATTTT
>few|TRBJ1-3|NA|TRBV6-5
CASSSMTGLSGNTIYF
TGTGCCAGCAGTTCTATGACAGGACTCTCTGGAAACACCATATATTTT
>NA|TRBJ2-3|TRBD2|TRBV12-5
CASGLGLAGGGDTQYF
TGTGCTAGTGGTTTGGGACTAGCGGGGGGAGGGGATACGCAGTATTTT
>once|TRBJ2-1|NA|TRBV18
CASSPTQNNEQFF
TGTGCCAGCTCGCCGACACAGAACAATGAGCAGTTCTTC
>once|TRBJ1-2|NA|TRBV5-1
CASSLATGAVPYGYTF
TGCGCCAGCAGCTTGGCCACTGGGGCAGTTCCCTATGGCTACACCTTC
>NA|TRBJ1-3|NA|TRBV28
CASSLPGSSSGNTIYF
TGTGCCAGCAGTTTACCGGGCAGTTCCTCTGGAAACACCATATATTTT
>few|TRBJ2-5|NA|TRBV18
CASSPRETQYF
TGTGCCAGCTCACCGAGGGAGACCCAGTACTTC
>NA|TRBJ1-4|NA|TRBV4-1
CASSQVFRANEKLFF
TGCGCCAGCAGCCAAGTTTTCAGGGCTAATGAAAAACTGTTTTTT
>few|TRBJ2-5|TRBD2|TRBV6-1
CATGLAGGPGETQYF
TGTGCCACCGGACTAGCGGGGGGGCCGGGAGAGACCCAGTACTTC
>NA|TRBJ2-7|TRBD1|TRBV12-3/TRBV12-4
CASSSGTGSYEQYF
TGTGCCAGCAGTTCGGGGACAGGGAGCTACGAGCAGTACTTC
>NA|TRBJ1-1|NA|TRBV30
CAYAPTGVEAFF
TGTGCCTACGCACCGACAGGAGTTGAAGCTTTCTTT
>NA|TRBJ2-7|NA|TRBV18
CASTSGESYEQYF
TGTGCCAGCACTTCAGGGGAATCCTACGAGCAGTACTTC
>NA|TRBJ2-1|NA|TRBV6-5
CASTRASEQFF
TGTGCCAGCACCCGCGCTAGCGAGCAGTTCTTC
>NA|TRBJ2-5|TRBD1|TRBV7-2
CASSLGDIQGALGLGDQYF
TGTGCCAGCAGCTTAGGAGATATACAGGGGGCGCTGGGACTTGGGGACCAGTACTTC
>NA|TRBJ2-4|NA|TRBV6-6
CASSPLGLAKNIQYF
TGTGCCAGCAGTCCCCTTGGCCTGGCCAAAAACATTCAGTACTTC
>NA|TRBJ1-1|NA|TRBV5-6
CASSTPGTVNTEAFF
TGTGCCAGCAGCACTCCCGGGACGGTGAACACTGAAGCTTTCTTT
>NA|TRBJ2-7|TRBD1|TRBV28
CASSTPGQSYEQYF
TGTGCCAGCAGTACGCCGGGACAGAGCTACGAGCAGTACTTC
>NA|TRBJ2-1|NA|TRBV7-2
CASSLLGSSYNEQFF
TGTGCCAGCAGCTTATTGGGCAGCTCCTACAATGAGCAGTTCTTC
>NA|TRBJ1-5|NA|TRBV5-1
CASSLGKGENQPQHF
TGCGCCAGCAGCTTGGGGAAGGGGGAGAATCAGCCCCAGCATTTT
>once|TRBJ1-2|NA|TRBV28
CASSHGFDYGYTF
TGTGCCAGTTCCCATGGGTTCGACTATGGCTACACCTTC
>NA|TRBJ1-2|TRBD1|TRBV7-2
CASSQTGQYYGYTF
TGTGCCAGCAGCCAGACGGGACAGTACTATGGCTACACCTTC
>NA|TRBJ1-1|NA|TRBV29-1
CSVSGTRGRGTGEAFF
TGCAGCGTCTCCGGGACAAGGGGAAGGGGGACTGGTGAAGCTTTCTTT
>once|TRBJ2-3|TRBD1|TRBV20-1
CSADDRGRSDTQYF
TGCAGTGCTGATGACAGGGGGCGCTCAGATACGCAGTATTTT
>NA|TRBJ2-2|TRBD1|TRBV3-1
CASSQGQGDAGELFF
TGTGCCAGCAGCCAAGGACAGGGGGATGCCGGGGAGCTGTTTTTT